The clone carrying this T cell receptor (beta chain) was observed many times. The antigen is unknown. Separate cDNA molecules each had unique molecular identifiers attached to them. TCRdb itself ran the 5' RACE reads through MiXCR, one entry per CDR3 protein. The sample yields fewer than 30,000 distinct CDR3 sequences, roughly 5.4% seen once. The data derive from a study of early T cells in non-severe SARS-CoV-2 infection. Background on the study: Sequenced bulk RNA came from whole blood that was unsorted, and chains were unpaired.

Study-level points and caveats: Reliance on VDJdb matching favored anti-spike CD8 responses; private and CD4 specificities were missed.

This CDR3 region has 14 residues. Trimming shortened V by 6 bases and J by 4 bases, and 15 bases separated the two germline ends. The chain links TRBV12-3 or TRBV12-4 to TRBJ1-1; maybe TRBD1 (5 bases). This clonotype originated in an adult who was a healthcare worker with PCR-confirmed SARS-CoV-2 infection or an uninfected control (not recorded which). The sequenced material came from whole blood. CDR3 amino acids: CASSRSRASTEAFF. The CDR3 coding sequence is TGTGCCAGCAGCCGAAGCAGGGCTAGCACTGAAGCTTTCTTT.